This T cell receptor beta chain appears in the sequencing data of a study of OX40 agonist ivuxolimab in advanced cancers. About the investigation overall: Ivuxolimab was an agonistic, fully human IgG2 monoclonal antibody directed against OX40 (CD134), a costimulatory receptor. Partial responses were achieved by three dose-escalation patients, of whom one had hepatocellular carcinoma and two had cutaneous melanoma. Intravenous ivuxolimab was administered to patients every 2 weeks at six dose levels: 0.01, 0.1, 0.3, 1.5, 3 and 10 mg/kg. The monotherapy dose-escalation portion (N of about 49 patients) of the phase I ivuxolimab trial is reported in the paper. Patients were allowed to have had prior anti-PD-1, anti-PD-L1 or anti-CTLA-4 therapy, and 30% to 40% of the dose-escalation patients had been treated with checkpoint inhibitors. In the dose-escalation cohort, more than 75% of patients were male, and the mean age was roughly 60 years, with a range of roughly 20 to 80. Of the approximately 50 dose-escalation patients, hepatocellular carcinoma was present in roughly 19, melanoma in roughly 15, renal cell carcinoma in 9 and head and neck cancer in 9. Peripheral TCRbeta sequencing aimed to test whether ivuxolimab altered TCR sequence diversity and caused clonal T-cell expansion. General study outcomes and caveats: Low levels of normalized T-cell clonal expansion were also seen in some patients who did not respond. At doses of 0.1 to 3.0 mg/kg, clonal expansion of both CD4+ and CD8+ T cells in blood was seen between baseline and week 6. Partial responders in the 0.1-3.0 mg/kg groups had among the lowest normalized peripheral clonal expansion, especially among CD8+ T cells. Antigen specificity was not determined for the clonally expanded peripheral T cells. After ivuxolimab, CD8+ T cells had more expanded clones than CD4+ T cells on average.

The trial excluded patients who had a history of autoimmune disease or who were on systemic immunosuppression. In every dose cohort, peripheral blood was drawn for TCR sequencing at baseline, cycle 4 day 1, and cycle 7 day 1. The samples were drawn from a first-in-human, open-label, multicenter phase I dose-escalation trial of ivuxolimab. Adults with locally advanced or metastatic head and neck squamous cell, hepatocellular, melanoma or renal cell carcinoma were enrolled in the trial. Before TCR sequencing, CD4+ T cells and CD8+ T cells were sorted from peripheral blood as separate populations. Of note for this clone: Its cognate antigen has yet to be identified. No much larger clonotype is one base removed from it; base qualities were not supplied.

CDR1 SEHNR and CDR2 FQNEAQ are derived from the germline V gene (reference sequence). Germline trimming amounts to 5 bases on V and 4 bases on J, with 8 as the count of junction bases outside the gene matches. Including cysteine and phenylalanine, the CDR3 has 16 amino acids. The sequence is cut down to CDR3 DNA, 48 bases in frame from base 1. Genomic DNA was extracted from sorted cells for sequencing of the TCRbeta CDR3 region. TCRbeta CDR3 regions were sequenced using the immunoSEQ Assay. TCRdb's version of the immuneACCESS table is confined to in-frame rearrangements and falls short of the full clone set. An unresolved V gene accounts for under half of the shortfall where checked; the remainder is of unknown origin. For this sample the table gives about 75,000 clones, of which about 86% were detected only once. The leading ten clones occupy approximately 8.4% of the sample.

The chain couples TRBV7-9 to TRBJ2-1, with 10 bases matching TRBD2. This specimen was CD4+ or CD8+ T cells sorted from blood, taken in a trial of the OX40 agonist ivuxolimab. The TCR originated in an adult with an advanced solid tumor such as melanoma, head and neck, liver or kidney cancer. The CDR3 reads CASSPKLAGVYNEQFF. In nucleotide form, the sequence is TGTGCCAGCAGCCCCAAGCTAGCGGGGGTGTACAATGAGCAGTTCTTC. Beyond the CDR3, the reference TRBV7-9 and TRBJ2-1 genes provide the residues; the full variable domain reads: DTGVSQNPRHKITKRGQNVTFRCDPISEHNRLYWYRQTLGQGPEFLTYFQNEAQLEKSRLLSDRFSAERPKGSFSTLEIQRTEQGDSAMYLCASSPKLAGVYNEQFFGPGTRLTVL.